This record concerns one TCR beta chain sequence. Its antigen is unknown. This entry is derived from a study of cytomegalovirus exposure and HLA in healthy donors. Germline V gene lookup returns CDR1 MNHEY and CDR2 SMNVEV (reference sequence). The CDR3 runs 17 residues. Trimming at V came to 0 bases and at J to 3 bases, leaving 7 bases not matched to a gene. General study points: Productive status was seen about 90% or about 30% of the time for most TCR beta V segments in an earlier analysis. Using a false discovery rate of 0.05, a later analysis showed that approximately 18,000 TCR beta sequences were associated with HLA alleles. In a later analysis, parvovirus B19, influenza, CMV and Epstein-Barr virus appeared linked to several top co-occurrence clusters. Relative to the roughly 690-donor mean, N-insertions were reportedly fewer in an Asian-associated ancestry cluster in a later analysis.

It was with 60 Vbeta and 13 Jbeta primers that the PCR ran. The method was immunoSEQ multiplex PCR; TCRdb's version includes in-frame clones alone and lacks a portion of them. The sample includes about 92,000 clones, 80% seen only once; the top ten take approximately 2%. Sequencing input: PBMCs. The gene calls are TRBV27 and TRBJ1-5; 8 bases align to TRBD1. The sequence came from a man aged 18-30 years in good health and CMV-seronegative. The CDR3 nucleotides are TGTGCCAGCAGTTTATCGGCAGGGGGCTCGGTCAATCAGCCCCAGCATTTT. Residues: CASSLSAGGSVNQPQHF.